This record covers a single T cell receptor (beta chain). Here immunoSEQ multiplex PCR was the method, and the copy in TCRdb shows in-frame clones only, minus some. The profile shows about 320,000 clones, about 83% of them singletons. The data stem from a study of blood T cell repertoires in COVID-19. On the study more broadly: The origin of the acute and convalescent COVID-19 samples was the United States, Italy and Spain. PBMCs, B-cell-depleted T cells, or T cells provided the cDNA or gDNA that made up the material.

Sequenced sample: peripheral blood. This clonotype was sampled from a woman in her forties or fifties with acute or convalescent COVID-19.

CDR3 sequence reads: CASSYGWREQYF. The CDR3, as DNA: TGTGCCAGCAGTTACGGTTGGCGGGAGCAGTACTTC. The V gene is TRBV6-2 or TRBV6-3, the J gene TRBJ2-7; no firm D call. The CDR3 is made up of 12 amino acids. Per germline, CDR1 MNHEY and CDR2 SVGEGT. V was shortened by 2 bases and J by 7 bases, with 9 bases between the two germline ends.